This TCR beta chain was profiled in a study of post-analysis software for immune sequencing data. Whole-study findings and limits: Controls showed lower frequencies than patients for roughly 5 TRBV segments, and TRBV5-6, TRBV5-1 and TRBV20-1 were among these.

The TCR beta cDNA libraries contained unique molecular identifiers. TCRdb re-called the PCR reads with MiXCR, one entry per CDR3 protein. The profile shows around 700,000 distinct CDR3 sequences, 55% to 60% of them singletons. A note on this clonotype: What it binds is unknown.

With 0 bases removed from V and 0 bases from J, the gap between germline ends came to 12 bases. The V gene's germline CDR1 is SGHRS and CDR2 YFSETQ. The CDR3 sequence is 16 residues long. The sample consisted of blood. This TCR derives from a girl aged 2-10 years with multiple sclerosis. The chain has TRBV5-1 and TRBJ1-1; unclear D gene. CDR3 sequence: CASSLAGIGVNTEAFF. The CDR3 bases are TGCGCCAGCAGCTTGGCCGGAATTGGCGTGAACACTGAAGCTTTCTTT.